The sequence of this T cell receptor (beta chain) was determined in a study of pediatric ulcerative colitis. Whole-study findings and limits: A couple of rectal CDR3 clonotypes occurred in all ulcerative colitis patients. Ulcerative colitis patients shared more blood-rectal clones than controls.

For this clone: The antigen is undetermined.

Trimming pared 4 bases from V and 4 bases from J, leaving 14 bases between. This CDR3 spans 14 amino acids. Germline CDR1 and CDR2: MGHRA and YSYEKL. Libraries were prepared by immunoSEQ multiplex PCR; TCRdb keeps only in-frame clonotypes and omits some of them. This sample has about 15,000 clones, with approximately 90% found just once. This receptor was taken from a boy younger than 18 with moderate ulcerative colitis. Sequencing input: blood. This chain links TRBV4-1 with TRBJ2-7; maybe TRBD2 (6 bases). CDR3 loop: CASSRGEGLYEQYF. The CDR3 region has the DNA TGCGCCAGCAGCCGCGGGGAAGGCCTTTACGAGCAGTACTTC.